The entry that follows covers one T cell receptor beta chain sequence. In the original processing: Quantification of nucleated cells was approximated via reference gene primer amplification. The table came from immunoSEQ multiplex PCR; TCRdb's copy has only in-frame clones and leaves some out. D and trimming were read from the DNA, whereas the V and J calls and clone size are those reported in that table. The top ten hold around 4.2% of the sample, which has around 270,000 clones, about 85% seen once. This sample was taken from a study of blood T cell repertoires in COVID-19. The V gene's germline CDR1 is MNHEY and CDR2 SMNVEV (reference sequence). CDR3 size: 14 residues. The J segment lost 2 bases and the V segment lost 2 bases, leaving 3 bases of the junction unmatched.

This clonotype was sampled from a man in his 60s with acute or convalescent COVID-19. Sample: peripheral blood. This chain connects TRBV27 to TRBJ2-7; TRBD1 aligns across 7 bases. The CDR3 sequence: CASSLDRATYEQYF. CDR3 coding DNA: TGTGCCAGCAGTTTAGACAGGGCGACCTACGAGCAGTACTTC.